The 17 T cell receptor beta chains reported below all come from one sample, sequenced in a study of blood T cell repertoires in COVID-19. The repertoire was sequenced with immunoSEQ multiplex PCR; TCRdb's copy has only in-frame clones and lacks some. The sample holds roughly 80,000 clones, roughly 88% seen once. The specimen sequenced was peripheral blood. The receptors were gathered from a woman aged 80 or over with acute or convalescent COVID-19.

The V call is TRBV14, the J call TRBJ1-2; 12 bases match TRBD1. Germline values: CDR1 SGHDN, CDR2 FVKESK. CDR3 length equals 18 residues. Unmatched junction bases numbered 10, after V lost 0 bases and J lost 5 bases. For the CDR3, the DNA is TGTGCCAGCAGCCAAGAATTTGGGACAGGGGGCGCTTTTTATGGCTACACCTTC. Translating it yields CASSQEFGTGGAFYGYTF.

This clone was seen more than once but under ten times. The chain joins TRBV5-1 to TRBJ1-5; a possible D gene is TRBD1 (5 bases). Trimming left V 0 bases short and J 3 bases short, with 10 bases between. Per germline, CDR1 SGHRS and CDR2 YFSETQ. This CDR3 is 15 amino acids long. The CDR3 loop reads CASSLVGDFNQPQHF. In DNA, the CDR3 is TGCGCCAGCAGCTTGGTGGGGGACTTCAATCAGCCCCAGCATTTT.

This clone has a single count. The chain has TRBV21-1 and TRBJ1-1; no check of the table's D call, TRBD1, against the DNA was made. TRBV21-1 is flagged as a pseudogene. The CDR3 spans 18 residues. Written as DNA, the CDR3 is TGTGCCAGCAGCCCCCGACAGGGGGCTCCGTTTGAGCGCACTGAAGCTTTCTTT. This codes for CASSPRQGAPFERTEAFF.

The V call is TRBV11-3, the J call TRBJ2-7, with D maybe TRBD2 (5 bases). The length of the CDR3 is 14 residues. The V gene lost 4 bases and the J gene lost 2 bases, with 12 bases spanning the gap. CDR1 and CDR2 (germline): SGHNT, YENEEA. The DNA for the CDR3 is TGTGCCAGCAGCTCTGAGGGCGGAACCTACGAGCAGTACTTC. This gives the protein CASSSEGGTYEQYF.

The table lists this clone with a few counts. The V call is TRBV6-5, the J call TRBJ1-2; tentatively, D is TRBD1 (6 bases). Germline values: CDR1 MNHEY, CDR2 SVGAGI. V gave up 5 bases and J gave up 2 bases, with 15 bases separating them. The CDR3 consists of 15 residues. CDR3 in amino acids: CASSQPTGTNYGYTF. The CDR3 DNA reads TGTGCCAGCAGTCAACCCACAGGGACGAACTATGGCTACACCTTC.

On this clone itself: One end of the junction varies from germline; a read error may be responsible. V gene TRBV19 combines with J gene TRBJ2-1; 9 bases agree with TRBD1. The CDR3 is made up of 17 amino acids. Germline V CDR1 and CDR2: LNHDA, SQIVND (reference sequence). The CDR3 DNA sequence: TGTGCCAGTAGTACCTTCTCCGGGACAGGGATAAAGAATGAGCAGCTCTTC. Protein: CASSTFSGTGIKNEQLF. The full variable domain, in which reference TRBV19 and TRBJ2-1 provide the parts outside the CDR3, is DGGITQSPKYLFRKEGQNVTLSCEQNLNHDAMYWYRQDPGQGLRLIYYSQIVNDFQKGDIAEGYSVSREKKESFPLTVTSAQKNPTAFYLCASSTFSGTGIKNEQLFGPGTRLTVL.

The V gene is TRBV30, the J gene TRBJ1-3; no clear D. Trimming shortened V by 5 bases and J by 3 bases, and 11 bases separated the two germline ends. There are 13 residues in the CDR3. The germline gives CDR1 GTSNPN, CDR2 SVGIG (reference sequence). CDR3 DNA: TGTGCCTGGCAGGCCCTACTTGGAAACACCATATATTTT. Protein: CAWQALLGNTIYF.

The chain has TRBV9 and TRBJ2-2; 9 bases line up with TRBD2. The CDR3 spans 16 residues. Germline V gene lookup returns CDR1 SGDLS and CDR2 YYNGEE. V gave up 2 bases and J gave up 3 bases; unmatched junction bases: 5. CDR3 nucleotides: TGTGCCAGCAGCGTGACGGGACTAGCCTACACCGGGGAGCTGTTTTTT. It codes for CASSVTGLAYTGELFF.

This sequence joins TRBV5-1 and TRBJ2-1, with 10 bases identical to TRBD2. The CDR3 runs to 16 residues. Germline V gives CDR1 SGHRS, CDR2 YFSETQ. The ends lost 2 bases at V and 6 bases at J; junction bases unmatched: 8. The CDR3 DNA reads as TGCGCCAGCAGCTTTTGGCTAGCGGGAGTAGGCAATGAGCAGTTCTTC. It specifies CASSFWLAGVGNEQFF.

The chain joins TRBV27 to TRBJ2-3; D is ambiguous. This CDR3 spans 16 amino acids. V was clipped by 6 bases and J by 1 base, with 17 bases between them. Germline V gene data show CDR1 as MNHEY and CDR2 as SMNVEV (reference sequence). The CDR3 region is CASREIDGRRTDTQYF. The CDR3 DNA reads TGTGCCAGCAGGGAGATAGACGGAAGACGCACAGATACGCAGTATTTT.

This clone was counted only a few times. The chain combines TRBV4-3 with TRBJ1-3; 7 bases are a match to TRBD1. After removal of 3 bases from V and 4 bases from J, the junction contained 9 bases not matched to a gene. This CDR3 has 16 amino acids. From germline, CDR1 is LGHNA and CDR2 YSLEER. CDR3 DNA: TGCGCCAGCAGCCAGGACGGGACAGTTGCCGGAAACACCATATATTTT. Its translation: CASSQDGTVAGNTIYF.

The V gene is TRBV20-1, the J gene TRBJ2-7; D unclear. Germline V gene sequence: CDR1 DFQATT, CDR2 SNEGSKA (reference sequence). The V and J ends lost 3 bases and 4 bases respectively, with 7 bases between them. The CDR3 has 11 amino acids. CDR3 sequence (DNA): TGCAGTGCTAGTAAGCCTTACGAGCAGTACTTC. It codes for CSASKPYEQYF.

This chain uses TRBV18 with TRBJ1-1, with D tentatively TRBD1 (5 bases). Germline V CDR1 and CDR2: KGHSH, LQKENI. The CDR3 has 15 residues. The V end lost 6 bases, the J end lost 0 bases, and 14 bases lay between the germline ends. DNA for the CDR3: TGTGCCAGCTCCCGCCCGGGACTCCTGAACACTGAAGCTTTCTTT. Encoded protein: CASSRPGLLNTEAFF.

CDR3 DNA sequence: TGCGCCAGCAGTATCCGGTCGGGGGTGTCTGAAGCTTTCTTT. Translated: CASSIRSGVSEAFF. V usage is TRBV5-1 and J usage is TRBJ1-1, with D tentatively TRBD1 (5 bases). The CDR3 runs to 14 residues. Germline values: CDR1 SGHRS, CDR2 YFSETQ. V shed 5 bases and J shed 6 bases, with 17 bases lying between them.

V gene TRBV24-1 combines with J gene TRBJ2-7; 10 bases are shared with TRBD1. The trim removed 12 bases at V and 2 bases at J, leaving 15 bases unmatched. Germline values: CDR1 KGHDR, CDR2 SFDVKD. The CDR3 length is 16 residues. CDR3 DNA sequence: TGTGCCCCCCTAAATAAGAGGACAGGGGGACCCTACGAGCAGTACTTC. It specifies CAPLNKRTGGPYEQYF.

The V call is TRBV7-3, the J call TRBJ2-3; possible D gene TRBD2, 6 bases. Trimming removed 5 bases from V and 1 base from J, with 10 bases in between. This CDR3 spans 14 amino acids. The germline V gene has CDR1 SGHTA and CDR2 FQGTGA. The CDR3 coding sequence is TGTGCCAGCAGCCCTTTAGCGGGCACAGATACGCAGTATTTT. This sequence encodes CASSPLAGTDTQYF.

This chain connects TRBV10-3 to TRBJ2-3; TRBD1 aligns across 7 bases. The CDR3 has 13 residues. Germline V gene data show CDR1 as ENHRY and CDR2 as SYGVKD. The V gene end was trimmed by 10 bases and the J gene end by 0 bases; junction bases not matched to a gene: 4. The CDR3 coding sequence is TGTGCCACTCGGGACAGTAGCACAGATACGCAGTATTTT. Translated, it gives CATRDSSTDTQYF.